The rows below give T cell receptor beta chains drawn from one sample of a study of beta chain features in type 1 diabetes. Profiling relied on immunoSEQ multiplex PCR, and the TCRdb table lists in-frame clones only, not all of them. Here the sample spans 900,000 or so clones, roughly 17% being singletons. The sequenced material came from naive CD4+ T cells from blood. The receptors derive from a young woman in good health. Each CDR3 is given without its conserved first and last residue. Some rows have no size entry. The others give once, few or many, or a class for an expanded clone.

V gene	J gene	clone size	CDR3 protein
TRBV6-6	TRBJ2-3	few	ASSRTDTQY
TRBV7-2	TRBJ2-1	few	ASSFDSNEQF
TRBV9	TRBJ2-1	once	ASSPEGGPYNEQF
TRBV2	TRBJ2-1	few	ASMGVSFYNEQF
TRBV2	TRBJ2-1	-	ASSVGTGAYNEQF
TRBV18	TRBJ2-3	-	ASSLVAGTTDTQY
TRBV2	TRBJ2-3	few	ASKAGKITDTQY
TRBV18	TRBJ2-3	-	ASSLISGTTDTQY
TRBV7-2	TRBJ2-1	few	ASSLAARLGEQF
TRBV6-6	TRBJ1-1	-	ASSSVTGTEAF
TRBV7-9	TRBJ1-5	-	ASSLGGYSNQPQH
TRBV5-1	TRBJ2-1	-	ASSSGTSAVGEQF
TRBV7-2	TRBJ2-1	-	ASSLALALSNEQF
TRBV5-4	TRBJ2-3	few	ASRPYLTGTDTQY
TRBV18	TRBJ2-1	few	ASSLDRVGEQF
TRBV2	TRBJ2-2	few	ASSYYREAGELF
TRBV11-2	TRBJ2-4	-	ASAQETGKNIQY
TRBV6-5	TRBJ2-7	-	ASSPQGREQY
TRBV5-4	TRBJ1-3	-	ASSSGTYSSGNTIY
TRBV10-3	TRBJ2-5	few	AISELGSRETQY
TRBV5-4	TRBJ2-3	-	ASRKAGSADTQY
TRBV13	TRBJ2-7	-	ASSETSGSWEQY
TRBV19	TRBJ2-3	-	ASSIGIIAGGPRDTQY
TRBV7-2	TRBJ1-2	-	ASSGTAGRIT
TRBV6-6	TRBJ1-3	few	ASSYSGQGTGNTIY
TRBV27	TRBJ2-1	-	ASSFYSGTYNEQF
TRBV7-8	TRBJ2-1	-	ASSSSWDRAYNEQF
TRBV7-6	TRBJ1-2	few	ASSFRNGYGYT
TRBV19	TRBJ2-1	-	ASTSGRASTYNEQF
TRBV28	TRBJ1-1	-	ASSLFWTGNTEAF
TRBV5-6	TRBJ2-7	-	ASSLPVRREQY
TRBV5-1	TRBJ2-5	few	ASSSMTHDTQY
TRBV5-4	TRBJ2-5	-	ASSRGLTDQETQY
TRBV6-6	TRBJ1-1	-	ASSFRTDTEAF
TRBV28	TRBJ1-5	-	ASSYRAPSQYSNQPQH
TRBV6-6	TRBJ2-7	few	ASSGPPYEQY
TRBV19	TRBJ2-3	-	ASNTNFGTDTQY
TRBV5-1	TRBJ2-1	-	ASSSLAGNAATYNEQF
TRBV7-2	TRBJ2-2	-	ASSLDRNTGELF
TRBV6-6	TRBJ1-3	-	ASSYGPTGSGNTIY
TRBV18	TRBJ2-1	-	ASRGSYNEQF
TRBV27	TRBJ2-6	-	AFRPSGANVLT
TRBV18	TRBJ2-1	-	ASSPSSSYNEQF
TRBV7-3	TRBJ2-1	-	ASSSTPGQYNEQF
TRBV25-1	TRBJ2-7	-	ASSSSRATHEQY
TRBV7-9	TRBJ2-3	few	ASSLVAIDTQY
TRBV6-6	TRBJ2-3	few	ASSYRLGPQGSTQY
TRBV25-1	TRBJ2-7	few	ASSERQGRHEQY
TRBV29-1	TRBJ1-1	-	SVSRSDRVFTEAF
TRBV28	TRBJ2-1	few	ASSLLRFRAGQEDNEQF
TRBV28	TRBJ1-1	-	ASSGGDRATEAF
TRBV27	TRBJ2-3	-	ASSLSINGDTQY
TRBV28	TRBJ1-2	-	ASSLATGRGYT
TRBV28	TRBJ2-1	few	ASSFGLAAYYNEQF